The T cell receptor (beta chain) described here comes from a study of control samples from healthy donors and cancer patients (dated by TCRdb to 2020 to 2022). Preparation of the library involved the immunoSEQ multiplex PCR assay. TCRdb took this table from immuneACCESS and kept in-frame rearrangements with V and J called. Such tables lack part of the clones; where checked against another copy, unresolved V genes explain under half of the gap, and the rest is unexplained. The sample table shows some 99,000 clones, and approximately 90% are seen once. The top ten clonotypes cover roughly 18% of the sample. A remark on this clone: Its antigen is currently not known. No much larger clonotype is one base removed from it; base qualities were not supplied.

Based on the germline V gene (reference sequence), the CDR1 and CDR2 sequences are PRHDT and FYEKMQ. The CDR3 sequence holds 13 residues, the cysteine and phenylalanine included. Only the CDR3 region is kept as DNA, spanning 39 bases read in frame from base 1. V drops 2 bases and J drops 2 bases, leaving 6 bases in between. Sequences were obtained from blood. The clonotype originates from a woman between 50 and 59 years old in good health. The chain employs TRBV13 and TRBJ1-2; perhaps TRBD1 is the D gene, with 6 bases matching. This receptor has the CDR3 CASSLRGNYGYTF. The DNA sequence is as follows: TGTGCCAGCAGCTTAAGGGGGAACTATGGCTACACCTTC.